This T cell receptor beta chain is drawn from a study of shared clonotypes between healthy human individuals. In the CD4+ fraction, cells were divided into CD45RA+ naive and CD45RA-negative memory subsets. The V and J ends lost 0 bases and 2 bases, in that order; junction bases with no gene match: 5. The CDR3 totals 16 residues. Germline assignment: CDR1 LNHNV and CDR2 YYDKDF (reference sequence). Study-wide results and limits: Only blood was sampled; tissue repertoires likely differ.

Libraries were prepared by immunoSEQ multiplex PCR; TCRdb keeps only in-frame clonotypes and omits some of them. The sample carries 2 million to 2.5 million clones, over 85% recorded once. This clone has only one observation. The antigen remains undetermined. The sample was naive CD4+ T cells from PBMCs. This sample's subset: CD45RA+ positively selected. This chain connects TRBV15 to TRBJ2-3; 7 bases are shared with TRBD2. This clonotype originated in a man aged 18 to 35 in good health. Some clones in this sample may be carry-over from other donors' samples. The CDR3 protein is CATSRDGRVSTDTQYF. Written as DNA, the CDR3 is TGTGCCACCAGCAGAGATGGGAGGGTATCCACAGATACGCAGTATTTT. Supplemented by reference TRBV15 and TRBJ2-3, the full variable domain reads DAMVIQNPRYQVTQFGKPVTLSCSQTLNHNVMYWYQQKSSQAPKLLFHYYDKDFNNEADTPDNFQSRRPNTSFCFLDIRSPGLGDTAMYLCATSRDGRVSTDTQYFGPGTRLTVL.